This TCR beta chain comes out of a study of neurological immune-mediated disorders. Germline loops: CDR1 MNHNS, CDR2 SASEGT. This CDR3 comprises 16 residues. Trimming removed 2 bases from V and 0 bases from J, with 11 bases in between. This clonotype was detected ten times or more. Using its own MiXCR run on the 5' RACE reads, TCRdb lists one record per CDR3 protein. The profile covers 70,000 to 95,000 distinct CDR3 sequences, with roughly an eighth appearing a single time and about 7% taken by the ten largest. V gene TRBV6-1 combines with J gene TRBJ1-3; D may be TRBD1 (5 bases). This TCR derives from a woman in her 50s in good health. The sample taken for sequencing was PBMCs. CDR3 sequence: CASSELGPSSGNTIYF. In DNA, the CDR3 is TGTGCCAGCAGTGAACTGGGGCCGAGCTCTGGAAACACCATATATTTT.